A single sample is the source of the 25 T cell receptor beta chains below, sequenced in a study of regulatory T cells in long-lasting Graves disease (dated by TCRdb to about 2021). Library prep was done by multiplex PCR. Instrument used: Illumina HiSeq 4000. To build TCR beta libraries, CDR3 regions were amplified by Arm-PCR using iRepertoire HTBI primers. The raw public data were reprocessed by TCRdb itself: fastp quality trimming at Q25, MiXCR clonotype calling, in-frame beta chains only. Rows matching on CDR3 protein sequence are summarized as one entry with the most common DNA and genes. The sample table records approximately 470,000 distinct CDR3 sequences; around 15% of these occur just once. The ten largest clones represent 12% of the sample. Taken with the paper, the label for time point translates to: newly diagnosed GD, antithyroid drugs for less than 3 months. For both TCR sequencing and RNA sequencing, RNA was extracted from PBMCs in TRIzol.

The same sample was also studied in work on T cells in Graves' hyperthyroidism and ophthalmopathy.

The sample consisted of peripheral blood mononuclear cells (PBMCs), taken at new diagnosis, from a patient treated with antithyroid drugs. The receptors come from a man aged 40-50 years with Graves disease. Donor details come from another sample of the same person, matched by shared clones.

At least ten counts were recorded for this clonotype. The V and J genes are TRBV11-2 and TRBJ2-5; D possibly corresponds to TRBD2 (6 bases). Between the trimmed V and J ends, which lost 5 bases and 1 base, there was a span of 11 bases. The CDR3 runs to 14 residues. Germline V gives CDR1 SGHAT, CDR2 FQNNGV. The CDR3 loop reads CASSPIAAQETQYF. The CDR3 DNA is TGTGCCAGCAGCCCTATAGCGGCCCAAGAGACCCAGTACTTC.

The J gene is TRBJ2-3, the V gene TRBV5-4, with 8 bases that match TRBD1. The CDR3 consists of 17 residues. V was clipped by 5 bases and J by 0 bases; unmatched bases: 11. Per the germline V gene, CDR1 is SGHNT and CDR2 is YYREEE (reference sequence). The DNA of the CDR3 is TGTGCCAGCAGGCAGGGGGCTGGATCGTCTAGCACAGATACGCAGTATTTT. It encodes CASRQGAGSSSTDTQYF.

This chain uses TRBV18 with TRBJ2-2; 7 nucleotides align to TRBD1. The CDR3 is 16 residues long. V lost 4 bases, J lost 0 bases, and 5 bases stayed unmatched. CDR1 and CDR2 (germline): KGHSH, LQKENI. Here the CDR3 reads CASSRRGPPNTGELFF. The CDR3 DNA reads as TGTGCCAGCTCACGAAGGGGGCCCCCGAACACCGGGGAGCTGTTTTTT. Full variable domain (remainder filled in from reference TRBV18 and TRBJ2-2): NAGVMQNPRHLVRRRGQEARLRCSPMKGHSHVYWYRQLPEEGLKFMVYLQKENIIDESGMPKERFSAEFPKEGPSILRIQQVVRGDSAAYFCASSRRGPPNTGELFFGEGSRLTVL.

This chain uses TRBV9 with TRBJ1-1, with 7 bases matching TRBD1. The CDR3 is made up of 16 amino acids. V gave up 3 bases and J gave up 4 bases; unmatched junction bases: 12. Germline CDR1 and CDR2: SGDLS and YYNGEE. CDR3 DNA: TGTGCCAGCAGCGGAAGACTTGACAGGGCGGGCACTGAAGCTTTCTTT. It codes for CASSGRLDRAGTEAFF.

This clonotype has ten or more counts. The V gene is TRBV3-1, the J gene TRBJ1-2; 7 nucleotides match TRBD1. The CDR3 loop spans 12 amino acids. V shed 5 bases, J shed 7 bases, and the junction held 4 bases outside the gene matches. Germline V gene lookup returns CDR1 LGHDT and CDR2 YNNKEL (reference sequence). CDR3: CASSSRQGGYTF. DNA of the CDR3: TGTGCCAGCAGCTCTCGACAGGGTGGCTACACCTTC.

The gene calls are TRBV12-3 or TRBV12-4 and TRBJ2-1; TRBD2 aligns across 7 bases. Trimming removed 2 bases from V and 4 bases from J; junction bases left unmatched: 5. The length of the CDR3 is 15 residues. CDR3 bases: TGTGCCAGCAGTTTACTAGCGGTGGAATACAATGAGCAGTTCTTC. Translated, it gives CASSLLAVEYNEQFF.

This clonotype was counted at least ten times. The rearrangement links TRBV11-1 to TRBJ1-1; tentatively, D is TRBD1 (5 bases). The V end was cut by 1 base, the J end by 1 base, with 10 bases between. Germline V gives CDR1 SGHAT, CDR2 FQDESV (reference sequence). The CDR3 is 15 residues long. The CDR3 nucleotides read TGTGCCAGCAGCTTAGTGCAGGGACCGAACACTGAAGCTTTCTTT. Amino acid sequence: CASSLVQGPNTEAFF. The full variable domain, with the rest looked up from reference TRBV11-1 and TRBJ1-1, is EAEVAQSPRYKITEKSQAVAFWCDPISGHATLYWYRQILGQGPELLVQFQDESVVDDSQLPKDRFSAERLKGVDSTLKIQPAELGDSAMYLCASSLVQGPNTEAFFGQGTRLTVV.

On this clonotype itself: This may stem from a read error, because a much larger clone lies one nucleotide away. The chain links TRBV2 to TRBJ2-3, with a tentative D call TRBD1 (8 bases). V lost 6 bases to trimming and J lost 4 bases, with 14 bases between them. This CDR3 is 14 amino acids long. Germline CDR1 reads SNHLY; CDR2 reads FYNNEI. The CDR3 bases are TGTGCCAGCAGCCACAGGGGGGGGGCAGATACGCAGTATTTT. It yields the protein CASSHRGGADTQYF.

This clonotype was detected once. This sequence joins TRBV19 and TRBJ1-2; D perhaps matches TRBD1 (6 bases). Trimming removed 3 bases at V and 3 bases at J, with 20 bases between. The CDR3 sequence is 17 residues long. Germline values: CDR1 LNHDA, CDR2 SQIVND (reference sequence). CDR3 DNA sequence: TGTGCCAGTAGTATCGGACAGACACAGGGATCTGACTATGGCTACACCTTC. It translates to CASSIGQTQGSDYGYTF.

This clonotype was seen a handful of times. The chain uses TRBV4-2 and TRBJ2-1; the match to TRBD1 covers 8 bases. V gave up 4 bases and J gave up 4 bases; unmatched junction bases: 6. The CDR3 loop spans 15 amino acids. Looked up from germline, CDR1 is LGHNA and CDR2 is YNFKEQ. The CDR3 DNA sequence: TGTGCCAGCAGCCGCTCAGGGGGCGCGTACAATGAGCAGTTCTTC. This translates into CASSRSGGAYNEQFF.

The chain has TRBV5-6 and TRBJ1-2; D gene uncertain. The CDR3 length is 13 residues. CDR1 and CDR2 (germline): SGHDT, YYEEEE. V shed 5 bases and J shed 2 bases, with 10 bases lying between them. In nucleotides, the CDR3 is TGTGCCAGCAGTCGTGATATCAACTATGGCTACACCTTC. Translated, it gives CASSRDINYGYTF.

This clonotype showed up many times. The chain couples TRBV24-1 to TRBJ2-3, with D unclear. CDR1 is KGHDR, CDR2 SFDVKD, per germline. This CDR3 is built from 14 residues. Trimming took off 5 bases at V and 0 bases at J, with 8 bases between the two ends. The CDR3 sequence: CATSVGSSTDTQYF. In DNA, the CDR3 is TGTGCCACCAGTGTTGGGTCTAGCACAGATACGCAGTATTTT.

There are a few counts of this clonotype. The V gene is TRBV11-2, the J gene TRBJ2-7, with D possibly being TRBD1 or TRBD2 (5 bases each). Deletions cut 2 bases from V and 6 bases from J, with 14 bases between. CDR1 and CDR2 from the germline V gene are SGHAT and FQNNGV. This CDR3 has 14 amino acids. CDR3 protein: CASSLLTGGTEQYF. In DNA form, the CDR3 reads TGTGCCAGCAGCTTACTAACTGGGGGTACCGAGCAGTACTTC.

The chain is built from TRBV5-4 and TRBJ2-7; 7 bases line up with TRBD1. Germline CDR1 and CDR2: SGHNT and YYREEE (reference sequence). V was pared by 3 bases and J by 3 bases, with 12 bases of the junction left unmatched. The CDR3 covers 16 residues. The CDR3 region is CASSSEGPGQSYEQYF. CDR3 coding DNA: TGTGCCAGCAGCTCAGAAGGGCCGGGACAGAGCTACGAGCAGTACTTC. Drawing the rest from reference TRBV5-4 and TRBJ2-7, the complete variable domain is ETGVTQSPTHLIKTRGQQVTLRCSSQSGHNTVSWYQQALGQGPQFIFQYYREEENGRGNFPPRFSGLQFPNYSSELNVNALELDDSALYLCASSSEGPGQSYEQYFGPGTRLTVT.

This clonotype was detected only a few times. J is TRBJ2-5 and V is TRBV20-1, with 7 bases aligning to TRBD1. V dropped 5 bases and J dropped 7; count of bases not matched to a gene: 10. This CDR3 spans 13 amino acids. Germline CDR1 DFQATT, CDR2 SNEGSKA (reference sequence). CDR3 sequence (DNA): TGCAGTGCTTATACAGGGGCTCGGGGGACCCAGTACTTC. As protein: CSAYTGARGTQYF.

This clonotype has at least ten counts. J is TRBJ2-3 and V is TRBV20-1; 9 nucleotides align to TRBD2. The CDR3 length is 15 residues. The germline CDR1 and CDR2 sequences are DFQATT and SNEGSKA (reference sequence). V dropped 2 bases and J dropped 3; count of bases not matched to a gene: 6. CDR3 loop: CSARQASGKTDTQYF. The CDR3, as DNA: TGCAGTGCTAGACAGGCTAGCGGGAAGACAGATACGCAGTATTTT.

This clonotype has at least ten counts. V gene TRBV11-1 combines with J gene TRBJ2-7; unclear D gene. Germline assignment: CDR1 SGHAT and CDR2 FQDESV (reference sequence). This CDR3 has 12 residues. The V gene lost 5 bases and the J gene lost 0 bases, with 5 bases spanning the gap. The CDR3 loop is CASSRFSYEQYF. The CDR3 DNA reads as TGTGCCAGCAGCCGCTTCTCCTACGAGCAGTACTTC.

Many counts were recorded for this clonotype. The chain carries TRBV5-5 and TRBJ2-4; the match to TRBD1 covers 9 bases. The CDR3 length is 15 residues. The germline V gene has CDR1 SGHKS and CDR2 YYEKEE (reference sequence). The V segment lost 2 bases and the J segment 11 bases; nucleotides outside the gene matches: 11. The CDR3 DNA reads TGTGCCAGCAGCTTCACCGGGACAGGGCCTATGGTTCAGTACTTC. Its protein product is CASSFTGTGPMVQYF.

Ten or more counts support this clonotype. The rearrangement uses TRBV5-1 and TRBJ1-1; D gene unclear. V was cut by 2 bases and J by 1 base, with 6 bases left in between. This CDR3 is 13 amino acids long. Germline V CDR1 and CDR2: SGHRS, YFSETQ. The CDR3 region is CASSFYQNTEAFF. Written as DNA, the CDR3 is TGCGCCAGCAGCTTCTACCAGAACACTGAAGCTTTCTTT. The whole variable domain, filled in from reference TRBV5-1 and TRBJ1-1, reads KAGVTQTPRYLIKTRGQQVTLSCSPISGHRSVSWYQQTPGQGLQFLFEYFSETQRNKGNFPGRFSGRQFSNSRSEMNVSTLELGDSALYLCASSFYQNTEAFFGQGTRLTVV.

The J gene is TRBJ2-7, the V gene TRBV7-2; 8 positions match TRBD1. This CDR3 region has 16 residues. V lost 0 bases and J lost 4; bases outside the gene matches: 8. Germline CDR1 is SGHTA and CDR2 is FQGNSA. CDR3 region: CASSLAWQGAKYEQYF. The CDR3 DNA sequence: TGTGCCAGCAGCTTAGCTTGGCAGGGGGCGAAATACGAGCAGTACTTC. The full variable domain, completed using reference TRBV7-2 and TRBJ2-7, is GAGVSQSPSNKVTEKGKDVELRCDPISGHTALYWYRQSLGQGLEFLIYFQGNSAPDKSGLPSDRFSAERTGGSVSTLTIQRTQQEDSAVYLCASSLAWQGAKYEQYFGPGTRLTVT.

The chain uses TRBV13 and TRBJ2-2, with 7 bases lining up with TRBD2. There are 16 residues in the CDR3. J was trimmed by 3 bases and V by 5 bases; bases with no gene match: 9. CDR1 PRHDT and CDR2 FYEKMQ come from the germline V gene (reference sequence). In DNA, the CDR3 is TGTGCCAGCAGCGGGGAGGGTAGCCCACACACCGGGGAGCTGTTTTTT. Its protein is CASSGEGSPHTGELFF.

This clonotype was counted at least ten times. J is TRBJ2-7 and V is TRBV28; D possibly corresponds to TRBD1 (6 bases). The CDR3 loop spans 14 amino acids. Germline CDR1 MDHEN, CDR2 SYDVKM. Trimming removed 3 bases at V and 3 bases at J, with 12 bases between. The CDR3 loop reads CASSFPGQDYEQYF. The CDR3 bases are TGTGCCAGCAGTTTTCCGGGACAAGACTACGAGCAGTACTTC. Based on the CDR3 plus reference TRBV28 and TRBJ2-7, the full variable domain is DVKVTQSSRYLVKRTGEKVFLECVQDMDHENMFWYRQDPGLGLRLIYFSYDVKMKEKGDIPEGYSVSREKKERFSLILESASTNQTSMYLCASSFPGQDYEQYFGPGTRLTVT.

The rearrangement links TRBV19 to TRBJ2-1, with 8 bases that match TRBD1. The CDR3 loop spans 18 amino acids. The junction had 19 bases not matched to a gene; V was cut back by 6 bases and J by 6 bases. The V gene's germline CDR1 is LNHDA and CDR2 SQIVND (reference sequence). The CDR3 protein is CASSPLFIRGRGFNEQFF. CDR3 bases: TGTGCCAGTAGCCCCTTGTTCATCAGGGGGCGCGGTTTCAATGAGCAGTTCTTC. Based on the CDR3 plus reference TRBV19 and TRBJ2-1, the full variable domain is DGGITQSPKYLFRKEGQNVTLSCEQNLNHDAMYWYRQDPGQGLRLIYYSQIVNDFQKGDIAEGYSVSREKKESFPLTVTSAQKNPTAFYLCASSPLFIRGRGFNEQFFGPGTRLTVL.

For this clonotype: A read error may be the cause here, since a much bigger clone is one base away. The chain links TRBV30 to TRBJ2-7; D perhaps matches TRBD1 (5 bases). V gave up 2 bases and J gave up 0 bases, with 5 bases separating them. This CDR3 is built from 12 residues. Per the germline V gene, CDR1 is GTSNPN and CDR2 is SVGIG (reference sequence). The CDR3 is CAWSQGSYEQYF. The CDR3 nucleotides read TGTGCCTGGAGTCAGGGCTCCTACGAGCAGTACTTC.

This clonotype occurred many times. The rearrangement joins TRBV27 to TRBJ2-1; TRBD2 is a possible D gene (6 bases). Germline lookup yields CDR1 MNHEY and CDR2 SMNVEV (reference sequence). The CDR3 is 13 amino acids. Deletions cut 3 bases from V and 10 bases from J, with 13 bases between. In nucleotides, the CDR3 is TGTGCCAGCAGTTTGGACTGGGAGGAGGAGCAGTTCTTC. This encodes CASSLDWEEEQFF.